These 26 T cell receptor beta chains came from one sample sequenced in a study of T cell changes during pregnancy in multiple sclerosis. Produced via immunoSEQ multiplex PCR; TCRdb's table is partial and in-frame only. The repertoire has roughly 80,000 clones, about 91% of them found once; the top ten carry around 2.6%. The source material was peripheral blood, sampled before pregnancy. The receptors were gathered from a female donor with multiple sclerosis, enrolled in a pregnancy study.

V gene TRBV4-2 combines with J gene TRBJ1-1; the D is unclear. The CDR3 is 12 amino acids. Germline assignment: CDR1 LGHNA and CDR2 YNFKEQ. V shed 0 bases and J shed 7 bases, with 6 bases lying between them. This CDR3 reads CASSQETSEAFF. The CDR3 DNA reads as TGTGCCAGCAGCCAAGAGACAAGTGAAGCTTTCTTT.

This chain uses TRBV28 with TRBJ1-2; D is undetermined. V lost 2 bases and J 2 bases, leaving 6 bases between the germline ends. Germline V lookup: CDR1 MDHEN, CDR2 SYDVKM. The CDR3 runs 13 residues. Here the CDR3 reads CASSLIQNYGYTF. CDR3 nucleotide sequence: TGTGCCAGCAGTTTAATACAAAACTATGGCTACACCTTC.

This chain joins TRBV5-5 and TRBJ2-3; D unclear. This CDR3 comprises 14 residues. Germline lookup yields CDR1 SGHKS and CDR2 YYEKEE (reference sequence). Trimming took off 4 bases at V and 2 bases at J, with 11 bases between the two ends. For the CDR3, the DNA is TGTGCCAGCAGCCCCTTCGGGTACACAGATACGCAGTATTTT. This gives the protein CASSPFGYTDTQYF.

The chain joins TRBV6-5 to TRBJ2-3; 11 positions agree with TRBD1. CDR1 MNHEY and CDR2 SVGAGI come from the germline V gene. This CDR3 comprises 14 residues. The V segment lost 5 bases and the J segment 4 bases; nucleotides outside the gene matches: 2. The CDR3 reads CASSEGQGADTQYF. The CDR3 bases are TGTGCCAGCAGTGAGGGACAGGGGGCAGATACGCAGTATTTT.

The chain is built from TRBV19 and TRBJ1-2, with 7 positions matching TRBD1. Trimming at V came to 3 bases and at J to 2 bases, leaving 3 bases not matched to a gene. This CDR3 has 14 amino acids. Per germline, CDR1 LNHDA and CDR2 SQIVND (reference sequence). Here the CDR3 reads CASSIDRANYGYTF. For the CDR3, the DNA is TGTGCCAGTAGTATTGACAGGGCAAACTATGGCTACACCTTC.

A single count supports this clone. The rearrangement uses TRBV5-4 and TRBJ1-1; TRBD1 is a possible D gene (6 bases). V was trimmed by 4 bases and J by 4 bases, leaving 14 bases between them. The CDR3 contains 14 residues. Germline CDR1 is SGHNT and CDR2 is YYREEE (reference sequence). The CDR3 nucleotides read TGTGCCAGCAGCCGGACCAGGGGCCCCACTGAAGCTTTCTTT. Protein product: CASSRTRGPTEAFF.

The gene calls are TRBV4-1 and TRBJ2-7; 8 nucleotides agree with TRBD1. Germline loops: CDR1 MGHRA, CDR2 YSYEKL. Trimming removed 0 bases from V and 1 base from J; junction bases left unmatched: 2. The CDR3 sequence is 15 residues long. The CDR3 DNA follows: TGCGCCAGCAGCCAAGATCGGACAGGGTCCTACGAGCAGTACTTC. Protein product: CASSQDRTGSYEQYF.

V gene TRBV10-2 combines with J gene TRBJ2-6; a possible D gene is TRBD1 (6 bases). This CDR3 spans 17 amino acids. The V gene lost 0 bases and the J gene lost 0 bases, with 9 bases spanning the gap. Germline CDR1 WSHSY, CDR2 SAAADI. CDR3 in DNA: TGCGCCAGCAGTGAGTCGGGACACACCTCTGGGGCCAACGTCCTGACTTTC. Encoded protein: CASSESGHTSGANVLTF.

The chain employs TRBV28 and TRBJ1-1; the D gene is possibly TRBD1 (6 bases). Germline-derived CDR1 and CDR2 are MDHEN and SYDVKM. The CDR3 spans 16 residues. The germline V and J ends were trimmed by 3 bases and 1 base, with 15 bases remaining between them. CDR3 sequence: CASSFVLQGRNTEAFF. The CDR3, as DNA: TGTGCCAGCAGTTTCGTTCTACAGGGTAGGAACACTGAAGCTTTCTTT.

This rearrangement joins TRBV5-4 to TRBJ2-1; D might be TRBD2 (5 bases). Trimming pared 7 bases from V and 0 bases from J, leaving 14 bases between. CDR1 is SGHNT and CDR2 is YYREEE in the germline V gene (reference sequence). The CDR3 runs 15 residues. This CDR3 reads CASFNPGSSYNEQFF. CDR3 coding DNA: TGTGCCAGCTTCAACCCGGGGAGCTCCTACAATGAGCAGTTCTTC.

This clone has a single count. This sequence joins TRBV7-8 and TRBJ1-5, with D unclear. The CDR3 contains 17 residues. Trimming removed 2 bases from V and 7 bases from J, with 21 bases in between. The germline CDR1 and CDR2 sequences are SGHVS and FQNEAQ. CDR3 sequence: CASSLLVAGGTDQPQHF. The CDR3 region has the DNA TGTGCCAGCAGCTTACTCGTCGCAGGAGGAACTGACCAGCCCCAGCATTTT.

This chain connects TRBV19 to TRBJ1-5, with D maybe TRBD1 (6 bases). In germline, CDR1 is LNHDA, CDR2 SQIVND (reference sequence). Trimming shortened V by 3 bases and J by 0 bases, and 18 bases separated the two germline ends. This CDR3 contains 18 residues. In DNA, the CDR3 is TGTGCCAGTAGTATTCGAGCTGGGGGCGACTTTAGCAATCAGCCCCAGCATTTT. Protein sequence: CASSIRAGGDFSNQPQHF.

The DNA for the CDR3 is TGCGCCAGCAGCTTTGGCGGGCCGCAAGAGACCCAGTACTTC. This encodes CASSFGGPQETQYF. This sequence joins TRBV5-1 and TRBJ2-5; TRBD2 is a possible D gene (5 bases). CDR1 SGHRS and CDR2 YFSETQ come from the germline V gene. V was clipped by 2 bases and J by 2 bases, with 10 bases between them. The CDR3 spans 14 residues.

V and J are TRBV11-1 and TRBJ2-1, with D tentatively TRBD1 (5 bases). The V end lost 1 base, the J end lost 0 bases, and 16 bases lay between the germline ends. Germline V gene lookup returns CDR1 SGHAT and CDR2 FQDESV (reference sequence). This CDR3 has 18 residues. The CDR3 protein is CASSLGQGSYSSYNEQFF. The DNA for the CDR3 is TGTGCCAGCAGCTTAGGCCAGGGCTCCTATAGCTCCTACAATGAGCAGTTCTTC.

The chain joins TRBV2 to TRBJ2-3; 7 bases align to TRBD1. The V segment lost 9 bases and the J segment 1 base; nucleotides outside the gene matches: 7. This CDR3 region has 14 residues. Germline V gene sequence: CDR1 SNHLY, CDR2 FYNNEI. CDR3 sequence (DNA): TGTGCCAGGACTGACAGGGCGGGCACAGATACGCAGTATTTT. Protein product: CARTDRAGTDTQYF.

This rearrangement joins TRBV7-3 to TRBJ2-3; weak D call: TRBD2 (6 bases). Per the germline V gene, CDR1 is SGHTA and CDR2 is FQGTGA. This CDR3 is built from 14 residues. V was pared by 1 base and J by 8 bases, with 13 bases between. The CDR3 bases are TGTGCCAGCAGCTTAAACCTACTAGCTCCTACGCAGTATTTT. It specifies CASSLNLLAPTQYF. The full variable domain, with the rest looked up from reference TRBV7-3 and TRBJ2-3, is GAGVSQTPSNKVTEKGKYVELRCDPISGHTALYWYRQSLGQGPEFLIYFQGTGAADDSGLPNDRFFAVRPEGSVSTLKIQRTERGDSAVYLCASSLNLLAPTQYFGPGTRLTVL.

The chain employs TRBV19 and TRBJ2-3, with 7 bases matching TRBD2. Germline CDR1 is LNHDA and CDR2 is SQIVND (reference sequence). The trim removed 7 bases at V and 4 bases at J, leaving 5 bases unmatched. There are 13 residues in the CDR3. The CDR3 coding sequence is TGTGCCAGTACGGGGGGAGTCCCAGATACGCAGTATTTT. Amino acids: CASTGGVPDTQYF.

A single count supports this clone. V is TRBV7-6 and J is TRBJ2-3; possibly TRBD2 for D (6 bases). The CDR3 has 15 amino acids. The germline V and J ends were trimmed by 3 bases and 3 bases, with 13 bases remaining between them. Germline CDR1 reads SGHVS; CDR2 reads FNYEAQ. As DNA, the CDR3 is TGTGCCAGCAGCTTTCTCGCGGGGCCTACAGATACGCAGTATTTT. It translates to CASSFLAGPTDTQYF.

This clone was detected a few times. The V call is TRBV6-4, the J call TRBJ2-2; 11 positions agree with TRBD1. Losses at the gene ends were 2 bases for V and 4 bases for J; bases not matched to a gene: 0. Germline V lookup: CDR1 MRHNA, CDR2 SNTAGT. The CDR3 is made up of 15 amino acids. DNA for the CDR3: TGTGCCAGCAGTGACGGGACAGGGGGCACCGGGGAGCTGTTTTTT. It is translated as CASSDGTGGTGELFF.

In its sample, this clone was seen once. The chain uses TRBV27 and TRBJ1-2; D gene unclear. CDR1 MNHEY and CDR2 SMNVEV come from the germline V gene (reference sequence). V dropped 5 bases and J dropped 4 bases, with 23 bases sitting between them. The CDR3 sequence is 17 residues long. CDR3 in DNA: TGTGCCAGCAGTCTTCGGATTGGGAGTTTCCCACGCTATGGCTACACCTTC. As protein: CASSLRIGSFPRYGYTF.

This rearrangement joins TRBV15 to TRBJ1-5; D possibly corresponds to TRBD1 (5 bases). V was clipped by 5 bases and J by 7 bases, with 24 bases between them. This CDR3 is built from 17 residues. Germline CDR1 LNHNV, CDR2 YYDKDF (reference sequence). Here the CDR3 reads CATSGMIKVGGSQPQHF. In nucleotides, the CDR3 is TGTGCCACCAGCGGGATGATTAAGGTGGGGGGTTCCCAGCCCCAGCATTTT.

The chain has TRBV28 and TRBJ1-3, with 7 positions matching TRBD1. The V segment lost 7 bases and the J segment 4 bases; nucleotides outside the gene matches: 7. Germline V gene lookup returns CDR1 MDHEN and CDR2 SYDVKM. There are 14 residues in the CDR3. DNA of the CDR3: TGTGCCAGCACCCCGGGGACAGTCGGAAACACCATATATTTT. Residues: CASTPGTVGNTIYF.

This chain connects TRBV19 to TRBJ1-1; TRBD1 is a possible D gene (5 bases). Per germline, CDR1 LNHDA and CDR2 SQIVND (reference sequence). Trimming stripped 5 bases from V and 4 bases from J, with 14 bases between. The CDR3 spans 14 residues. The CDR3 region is CASSQARAGTEAFF. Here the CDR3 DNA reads TGTGCCAGTAGTCAAGCCAGGGCTGGCACTGAAGCTTTCTTT. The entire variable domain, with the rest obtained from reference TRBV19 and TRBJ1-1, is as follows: DGGITQSPKYLFRKEGQNVTLSCEQNLNHDAMYWYRQDPGQGLRLIYYSQIVNDFQKGDIAEGYSVSREKKESFPLTVTSAQKNPTAFYLCASSQARAGTEAFFGQGTRLTVV.

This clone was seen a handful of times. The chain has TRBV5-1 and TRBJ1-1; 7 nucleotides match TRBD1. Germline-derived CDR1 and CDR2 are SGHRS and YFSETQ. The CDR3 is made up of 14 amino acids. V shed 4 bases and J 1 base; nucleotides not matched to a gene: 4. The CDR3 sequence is CASSIGQENTEAFF. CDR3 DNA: TGCGCCAGCAGCATCGGACAGGAGAACACTGAAGCTTTCTTT.

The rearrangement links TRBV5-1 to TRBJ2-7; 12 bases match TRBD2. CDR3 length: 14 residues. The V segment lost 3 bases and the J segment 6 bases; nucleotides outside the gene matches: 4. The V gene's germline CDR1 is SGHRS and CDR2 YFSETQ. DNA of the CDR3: TGCGCCAGCAGCTCTAGCGGGAGGGCTGTCGAGCAGTACTTC. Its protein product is CASSSSGRAVEQYF.

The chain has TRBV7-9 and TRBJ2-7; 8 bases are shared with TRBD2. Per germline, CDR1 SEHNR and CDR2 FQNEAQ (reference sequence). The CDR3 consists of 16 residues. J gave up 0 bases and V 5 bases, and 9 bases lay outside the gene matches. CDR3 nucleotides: TGTGCCAGCAGCCGTTCCGGGGGGGGGATCTCCTACGAGCAGTACTTC. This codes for CASSRSGGGISYEQYF.